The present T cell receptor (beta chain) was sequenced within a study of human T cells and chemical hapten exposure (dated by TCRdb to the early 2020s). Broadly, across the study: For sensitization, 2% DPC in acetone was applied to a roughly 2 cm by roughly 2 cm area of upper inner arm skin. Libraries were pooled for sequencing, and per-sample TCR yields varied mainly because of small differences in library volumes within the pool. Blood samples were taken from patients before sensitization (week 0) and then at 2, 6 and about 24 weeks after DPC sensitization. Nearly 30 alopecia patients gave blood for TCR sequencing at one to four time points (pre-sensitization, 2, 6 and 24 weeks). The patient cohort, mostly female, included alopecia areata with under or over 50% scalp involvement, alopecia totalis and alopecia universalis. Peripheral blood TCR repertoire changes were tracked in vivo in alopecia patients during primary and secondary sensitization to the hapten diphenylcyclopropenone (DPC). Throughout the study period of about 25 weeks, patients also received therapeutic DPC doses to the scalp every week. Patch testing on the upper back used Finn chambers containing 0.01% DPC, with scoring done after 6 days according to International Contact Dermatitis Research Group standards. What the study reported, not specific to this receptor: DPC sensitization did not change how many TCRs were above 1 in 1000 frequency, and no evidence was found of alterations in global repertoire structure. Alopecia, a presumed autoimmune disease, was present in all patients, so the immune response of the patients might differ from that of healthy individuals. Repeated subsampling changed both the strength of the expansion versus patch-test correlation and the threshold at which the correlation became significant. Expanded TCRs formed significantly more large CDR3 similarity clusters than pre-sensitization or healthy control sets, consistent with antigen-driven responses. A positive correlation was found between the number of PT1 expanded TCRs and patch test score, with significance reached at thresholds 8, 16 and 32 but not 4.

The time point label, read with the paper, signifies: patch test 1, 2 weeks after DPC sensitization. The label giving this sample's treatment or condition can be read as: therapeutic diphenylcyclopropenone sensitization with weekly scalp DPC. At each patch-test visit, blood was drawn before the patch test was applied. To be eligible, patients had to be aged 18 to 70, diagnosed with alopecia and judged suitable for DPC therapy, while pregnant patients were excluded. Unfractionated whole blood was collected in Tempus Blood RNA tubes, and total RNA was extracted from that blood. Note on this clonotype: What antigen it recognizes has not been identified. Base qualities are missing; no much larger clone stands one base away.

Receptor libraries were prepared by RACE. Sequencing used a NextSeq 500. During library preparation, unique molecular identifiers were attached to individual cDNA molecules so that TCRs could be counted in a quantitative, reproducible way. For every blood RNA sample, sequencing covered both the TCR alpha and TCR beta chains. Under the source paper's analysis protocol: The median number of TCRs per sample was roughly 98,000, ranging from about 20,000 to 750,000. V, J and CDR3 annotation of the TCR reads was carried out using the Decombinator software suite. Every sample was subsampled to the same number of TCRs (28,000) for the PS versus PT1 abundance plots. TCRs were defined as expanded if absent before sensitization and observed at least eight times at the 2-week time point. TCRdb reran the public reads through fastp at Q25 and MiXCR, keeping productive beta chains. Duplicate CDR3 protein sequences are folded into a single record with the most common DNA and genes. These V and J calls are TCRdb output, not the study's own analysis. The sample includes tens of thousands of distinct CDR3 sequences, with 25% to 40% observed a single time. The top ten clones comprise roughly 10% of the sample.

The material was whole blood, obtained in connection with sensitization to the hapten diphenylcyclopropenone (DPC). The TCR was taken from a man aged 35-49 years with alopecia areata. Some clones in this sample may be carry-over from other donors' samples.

The CDR3 protein sequence reads: CASSRQGMGDEQFF. The nucleotide sequence is given as TGTGCCAGCAGTCGACAGGGAATGGGTGATGAGCAGTTCTTC. This receptor chain uses TRBV6-2 or TRBV6-3 and TRBJ2-1, with 7 junctional bases fitting TRBD1. Unmatched junction bases come to 9, with V trimmed by 5 bases and J by 8 bases. Counted from cysteine to phenylalanine, this CDR3 has 14 amino acids. Only the CDR3 DNA stays, 42 bases, in frame from base 1. For CDR1 and CDR2, the germline V gene lists MNHEY and SVGEGT.